Below are 10 T cell receptor beta chains sequenced from a single sample in a study of early T cells in non-severe SARS-CoV-2 infection (dated by TCRdb to about 2021). Library generation was performed with 5' RACE. Sequenced on a NextSeq 500. TCRdb trimmed public reads at Q25 via fastp, called clones via MiXCR and kept in-frame beta chains. Rows merge per CDR3 protein into single entries with the most common DNA and genes. This sample is represented by roughly 29,000 distinct CDR3 sequences; 5.6% of them were singletons. The ten top clones hold more than 20% of the sample. Specimen: whole blood. Receptors were obtained from an adult who was a healthcare worker with PCR-confirmed SARS-CoV-2 infection or an uninfected control (not recorded which).

This clonotype has just a few counts. The chain couples TRBV7-2 to TRBJ2-7; 10 nucleotides line up with TRBD2. The V gene end was trimmed by 3 bases and the J gene end by 3 bases; junction bases not matched to a gene: 11. The CDR3 is 17 residues long. Germline CDR1 is SGHTA and CDR2 is FQGNSA. The CDR3 loop reads CASSFSSGGRNSYEQYF. The CDR3 DNA follows: TGTGCCAGCAGCTTCAGTAGCGGGGGGCGAAACAGCTACGAGCAGTACTTC.

This clonotype was seen many times. V gene TRBV11-2 combines with J gene TRBJ2-7; D is perhaps TRBD2 (5 bases). The CDR3 is made up of 13 amino acids. Germline assignment: CDR1 SGHAT and CDR2 FQNNGV. V dropped 5 bases and J dropped 0 bases, with 8 bases sitting between them. In DNA form, the CDR3 reads TGTGCCAGCAGCCCGGACTTCTCCTACGAGCAGTACTTC. Translating it yields CASSPDFSYEQYF.

Many counts were recorded for this clonotype. The chain recombines TRBV9 with TRBJ2-1; TRBD2 matches 12 bases. The length of the CDR3 is 17 residues. Germline CDR1 reads SGDLS; CDR2 reads YYNGEE. The junction had 12 bases not matched to a gene; V was cut back by 4 bases and J by 7 bases. The chain's CDR3 is CASSTPLAGGPENEQFF. In DNA, the CDR3 is TGTGCCAGCAGCACCCCCCTAGCGGGAGGGCCGGAAAATGAGCAGTTCTTC. The full variable domain, in which reference TRBV9 and TRBJ2-1 provide the parts outside the CDR3, is DSGVTQTPKHLITATGQRVTLRCSPRSGDLSVYWYQQSLDQGLQFLIQYYNGEERAKGNILERFSAQQFPDLHSELNLSSLELGDSALYFCASSTPLAGGPENEQFFGPGTRLTVL.

This clonotype appeared many times. This rearrangement joins TRBV6-1 to TRBJ2-5, with 8 bases aligning to TRBD1. J lost 5 bases, V lost 6 bases, and 2 bases had no gene match. Germline V gives CDR1 MNHNS, CDR2 SASEGT. The CDR3 covers 12 residues. The CDR3 DNA sequence: TGTGCCAGCAGCGGGACAGGCGAGACCCAGTACTTC. Protein sequence: CASSGTGETQYF.

This clonotype occurred once. The genes are TRBV7-9 and TRBJ2-2; D not resolved. The CDR3 consists of 14 residues. V was cut by 5 bases and J by 5 bases, with 12 bases left in between. Per germline, CDR1 SEHNR and CDR2 FQNEAQ (reference sequence). CDR3 sequence reads: CASSAPWVTGELFF. For the CDR3, the DNA is TGTGCCAGCAGCGCCCCCTGGGTGACCGGGGAGCTGTTTTTT.

This clonotype has ten or more counts. This chain joins TRBV10-1 and TRBJ2-5, with D uncertain. The CDR3 length is 13 residues. Germline CDR1 is WNHNN and CDR2 is SYGVQD (reference sequence). Deletions cut 5 bases from V and 9 bases from J, with 16 bases between. The CDR3 DNA reads as TGCGCCAGCAGTCAAGACCCTCGAAATTCCCAGTACTTC. Its translation is CASSQDPRNSQYF.

This clonotype has ten or more counts. The gene calls are TRBV19 and TRBJ1-5; no clear D gene. Looked up from germline, CDR1 is LNHDA and CDR2 is SQIVND (reference sequence). The CDR3 has 14 amino acids. Trimming removed 6 bases from V and 4 bases from J, with 13 bases in between. This CDR3 reads CASSETWPNQPQHF. The CDR3 DNA reads as TGTGCCAGTAGCGAGACATGGCCGAATCAGCCCCAGCATTTT. The full variable domain, completed using reference TRBV19 and TRBJ1-5, is DGGITQSPKYLFRKEGQNVTLSCEQNLNHDAMYWYRQDPGQGLRLIYYSQIVNDFQKGDIAEGYSVSREKKESFPLTVTSAQKNPTAFYLCASSETWPNQPQHFGDGTRLSIL.

This clonotype was detected only a few times. The J gene is TRBJ2-1, the V gene TRBV20-1, with 8 bases fitting TRBD2. Unmatched junction bases numbered 5, after V lost 0 bases and J lost 1 base. The germline CDR1 and CDR2 sequences are DFQATT and SNEGSKA (reference sequence). The CDR3 totals 16 residues. The CDR3 DNA reads TGCAGTGCTAGAGATTGGGCTAGCGGGTCCTACAATGAGCAGTTCTTC. It is translated as CSARDWASGSYNEQFF.

In this sample, this clonotype is medium-sized. The chain has TRBV3-1 and TRBJ2-1; perhaps TRBD1 as D (6 bases). The germline V and J ends were trimmed by 4 bases and 10 bases, with 11 bases remaining between them. Germline V lookup: CDR1 LGHDT, CDR2 YNNKEL (reference sequence). There are 12 residues in the CDR3. CDR3 protein: CASSPTGHEQFF. The CDR3 DNA reads as TGTGCCAGCAGCCCCACGGGACACGAGCAGTTCTTC.

The chain carries TRBV30 and TRBJ2-1; D gene unclear. The germline V gene has CDR1 GTSNPN and CDR2 SVGIG (reference sequence). This CDR3 has 15 residues. V lost 2 bases to trimming and J lost 8 bases, with 19 bases between them. The CDR3 is CAWSSRVRKVDEQFF. In DNA form, the CDR3 reads TGTGCCTGGAGTTCTCGGGTCCGAAAGGTGGATGAGCAGTTCTTC.